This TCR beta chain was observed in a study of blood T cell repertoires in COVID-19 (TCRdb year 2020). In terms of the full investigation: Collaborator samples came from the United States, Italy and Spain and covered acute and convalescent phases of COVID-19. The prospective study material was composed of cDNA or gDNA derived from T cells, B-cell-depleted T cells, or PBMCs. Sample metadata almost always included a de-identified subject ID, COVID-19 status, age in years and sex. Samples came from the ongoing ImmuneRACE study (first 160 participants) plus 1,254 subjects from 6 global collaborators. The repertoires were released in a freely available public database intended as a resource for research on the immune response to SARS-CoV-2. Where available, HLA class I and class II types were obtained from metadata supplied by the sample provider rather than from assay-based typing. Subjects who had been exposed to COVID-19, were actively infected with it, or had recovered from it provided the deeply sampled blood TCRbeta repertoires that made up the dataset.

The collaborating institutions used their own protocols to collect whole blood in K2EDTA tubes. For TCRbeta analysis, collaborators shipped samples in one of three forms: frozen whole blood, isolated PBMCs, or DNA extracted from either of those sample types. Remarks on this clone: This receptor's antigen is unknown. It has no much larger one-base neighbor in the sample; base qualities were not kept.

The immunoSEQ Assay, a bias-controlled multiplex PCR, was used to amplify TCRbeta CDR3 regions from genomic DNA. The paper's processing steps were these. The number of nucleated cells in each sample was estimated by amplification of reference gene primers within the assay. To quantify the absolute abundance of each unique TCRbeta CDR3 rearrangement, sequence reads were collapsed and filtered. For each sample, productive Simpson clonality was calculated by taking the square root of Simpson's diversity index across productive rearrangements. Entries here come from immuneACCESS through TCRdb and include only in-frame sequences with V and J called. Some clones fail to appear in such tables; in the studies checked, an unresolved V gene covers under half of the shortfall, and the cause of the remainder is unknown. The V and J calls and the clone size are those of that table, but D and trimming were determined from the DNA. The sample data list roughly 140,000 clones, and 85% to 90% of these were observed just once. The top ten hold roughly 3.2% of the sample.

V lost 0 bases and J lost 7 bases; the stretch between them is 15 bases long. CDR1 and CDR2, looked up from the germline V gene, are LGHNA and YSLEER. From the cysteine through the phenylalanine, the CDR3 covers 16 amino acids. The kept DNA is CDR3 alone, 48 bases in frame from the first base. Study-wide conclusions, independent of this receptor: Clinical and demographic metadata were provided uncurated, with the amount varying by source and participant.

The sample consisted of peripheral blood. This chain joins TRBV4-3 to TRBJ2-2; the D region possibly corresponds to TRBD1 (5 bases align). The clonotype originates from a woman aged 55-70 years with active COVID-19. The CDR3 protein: CASSQDLPGSVGELFF. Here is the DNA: TGCGCCAGCAGCCAAGATTTGCCAGGGTCGGTCGGGGAGCTGTTTTTT.